The clone carrying this TCR beta chain showed up just a few times. The CDR3 runs to 18 residues. These data are taken from a study of T cells after yellow fever vaccination. Study as a whole: When fractions had low cell numbers, they were prepared with SMART-Seq v4 Ultra Low Input.

MiXCR was run by TCRdb on the 5' RACE reads, yielding one entry per CDR3 protein. This table holds some 260,000 distinct CDR3 sequences, approximately 5.2% found once. This clonotype originated in a man between 18 and 35 years old who received the YFV17D yellow fever vaccine. V is TRBV21-1 and J is TRBJ2-4; TRBD1, the D gene given by the table, was not confirmed from the DNA. TRBV21-1 is labeled a pseudogene. This specimen was CD4+ T cells sorted from PBMCs, taken on the day of the yellow fever booster vaccination. CDR3 DNA sequence: TGTGCCAGCAGCAAAACGGGACAGGCCTCACTAGCCAAAAACATTCAGTACTTC. This encodes CASSKTGQASLAKNIQYF.